This TCR beta chain was identified in a study of blood T cell repertoires in COVID-19. After removal of 1 base from V and 2 bases from J, the junction contained 6 bases not matched to a gene. The germline gives CDR1 LGHDT, CDR2 YNNKEL (reference sequence). CDR3 size: 17 residues. Under the authors' procedure: The authors estimated nucleated cell counts from reference gene primer amplification. Using immunoSEQ multiplex PCR, the repertoire was profiled, and TCRdb retains in-frame clones only, with some absent. V and J calls and clone size are given by that table; D and trimming were obtained from the DNA. In the table there are hundreds of thousands of clones, around 90% of which are singletons.

The source material was peripheral blood. The chain carries TRBV3-1 (or the pseudogene TRBV3-2) and TRBJ2-3, with 10 bases that match TRBD2. The clonotype comes from a man aged 55 to 70 who had recovered from COVID-19. The CDR3, as DNA: TGTGCCAGCAGCCAAGGGCCTCTAGCGGGAGTCACAGATACGCAGTATTTT. Amino acids: CASSQGPLAGVTDTQYF.